This T cell receptor beta chain was documented in a study of blood T cell repertoires in COVID-19. The CDR3 has 12 residues. The protocol was immunoSEQ multiplex PCR, while the TCRdb copy is restricted to in-frame clones and leaves out a portion. The sample has roughly 290,000 clones; around 90% are singletons. Recovered status in Cohort 3 required two negative PCRs, clearance, or symptom resolution. V and J are TRBV21-1 and TRBJ1-2. TRBV21-1 is flagged as a pseudogene. The sequenced sample was PBMCs or T cells enriched from blood (not recorded which). This clonotype was obtained from a woman between 40 and 55 years old who had recovered from COVID-19. Here the CDR3 reads CASSPGRYGYTF. The CDR3 DNA follows: TGTGCCAGCAGCCCTGGTCGGTATGGCTACACCTTC.